This TCR beta chain was observed in a study of cytomegalovirus exposure and HLA in healthy donors (dated by TCRdb to about 2017). With respect to the entire study: An earlier analysis of several hundred of the donors reported 250 to 300 Gb of sequence data and about 120 million unique TCR beta sequences obtained from roughly 180 million T cells. Of the 300 to 500 genotyped donors, 65% to 90% were placed in the genetic ancestry cluster associated with self-reported Caucasian donors. An earlier analysis of 587 of the donors applied high-throughput TCR beta sequencing to assess whether each TCR beta V gene segment acted as functional or pseudogenic. Besides the first cohort of 666 subjects, a separate validation cohort made up of around 120 different subjects was used. Typing coverage differed by locus: A, B, C, DRB1 and DQB1 were typed in about 620-640 donors, DQA1 in about 560, DPA1 in 600 to 610, and DPB1 in just under 490. Every repertoire in the discovery cohort had been generated on one and the same sequencing platform. Several DR-DQ haplotypes were handled as single units for association and clustering because linkage in the cohort was strong. A later analysis re-examined previously published TCR beta repertoires from 500 to 700 donors and added high-resolution HLA genotyping to investigate patterns of TCR occurrence. A later genetic analysis took genome-wide SNP genotypes for about 65% of the 666 donors and used that subset as a discovery cohort. The study profiled the T cell repertoires of hundreds of subjects by immunosequencing and related them to cytomegalovirus serostatus. To predict cytomegalovirus infection status, the study combined high-throughput TCR immunosequencing, statistical association of individual TCRs with disease status, and machine learning. The study aimed to test whether signatures of past pathogen exposure could be identified by cataloging public T cell receptors. Rather than drawing on any new phenotypic data, the later analysis identified candidate immune exposures from TCR beta sequences and the way those sequences occurred across donors. Roughly 300 gigabases of sequencing data and approximately 85 million unique TCR sequences were included in an early release covering under 650 HLA-typed donors. Among almost 400 genotyped donors of the cohort, an average of approximately 230,000 unique TCR beta nucleotide sequences were sequenced per donor, roughly 20% of them non-productive. Donor age, sex, ethnicity and CMV serostatus were compiled together with the repertoire data. HLA typing included class I and class II loci at four-digit resolution.

Overall results and qualifications from the work: Linkage disequilibrium might explain the correlated functional status among segregating V segments, but an unknown experimental factor could not be excluded. V-gene and J-gene trimming of TCR beta chains was associated with a missense DCLRE1C variant in a later genetic analysis, and the association was replicated in an independent cohort. Only TCR beta chains were sequenced in this cohort, and the absence of alpha or paired-chain data limited detectable features. Cytomegalovirus status was reported to be diagnosed by the classifier with high specificity and sensitivity in both the original and validation cohorts. In the study, roughly 160 TCR beta chains were listed as associated with cytomegalovirus. Most CMV-associated TCR beta chains appeared to be HLA-restricted in a later analysis, and the HLA associations seemed to be driven largely by CMV exposure. Because HLA typing was missing for some donors at each locus, association tests included only the typed subset. The sequencing pipeline was judged likely to have produced a cluster of highly shared sequence variants as a technical artifact. It was suggested by the authors that the approach could potentially be generalized to other disease states and immunological phenotypes. Most TCR sequences were seen in very few donors, while some public TCRs were found in many individuals. Seventeen rarely observed V segments, including chromosome 9 orphons, were excluded from the earlier analysis of just under 600 of the donors because counts were too low. In vitro tests confirmed that a few of the cytomegalovirus-associated TCR beta chains recognize cytomegalovirus antigens. Broadly in line with IMGT annotations, most TCR beta V segments showed up in productive rearrangements about 87% or about 30% of the time in an earlier analysis of 587 of the donors. When HLA alleles, especially DR and DQ, strongly co-occurred, attributing TCR associations to individual alleles was difficult. In a later analysis, HLA-associated TCR beta chains showed more clonal expansion and lower generation probabilities than non-associated chains that were equally common. Immune exposure information for the cohort was limited to CMV serostatus. According to a later genetic analysis, donors in an Asian-associated ancestry cluster had fewer N-insertions in productive TCRs than the roughly 670-donor mean. In a later analysis, the rate of TCR association differed among HLA loci, with DRB1 alleles having the most associated TCRs and HLA-C alleles having the fewest. Several of the top co-occurrence clusters appeared to be linked to parvovirus B19, influenza, CMV and Epstein-Barr virus, according to a later analysis. A further reported finding was that TCR beta sequences accurately predicted the HLA-A and HLA-B alleles for most subjects in the first cohort. Roughly uniform sequencing depth across donors was assumed in presence/absence analyses, although this assumption may not hold. In a later analysis, about 17,000 TCR beta sequences were associated with specific HLA alleles at a false discovery rate of 0.05.

The cohort comprised 550 to 700 healthy bone marrow donors. At the time of sampling, every cohort member was nominally healthy, though immune exposures that went unrecorded were likely present. Of the roughly 720 cohort members, approximately 300 had positive CMV serostatus and fewer than 400 had negative CMV serostatus, and CMV serostatus was not recorded for the donor. Each donor provided a peripheral blood sample, and peripheral blood mononuclear cells were used for TCR beta sequencing. The Qiagen DNeasy Blood Extraction Kit was used to extract genomic DNA from the blood cell samples. The method behind the library was the immunoSEQ multiplex PCR assay. The multiplex PCR relied on a mix of 60 forward primers for TCR Vbeta segments and 13 reverse primers for TCR Jbeta segments. A multiplex PCR assay on genomic DNA amplified the CDR3 region of rearranged TCR beta genes. The Illumina HiSeq System was used to sequence the amplified TCR beta libraries as 87-base-pair reads. The study's own analysis went as follows. In a later analysis, some 80 million unique TCR beta chains were counted across the 690 or so repertoires, and about 10 million of these chains were shared by at least two donors. A nearest-neighbor algorithm error-corrected the raw reads and collapsed the reads into unique sequences, merging closely related sequences to remove PCR and sequencing errors. V, D and J gene segments were assigned by aligning CDR3 sequences to IMGT reference sequences. For a sequence to be retained, a match of at least six nucleotides to both a V gene segment and a J gene segment was required. Rearrangements were called productive when the CDR3 lacked stop codons and stayed in frame with V and J; all others were non-productive. CDR3 was defined by IMGT convention, running from the second conserved V-encoded cysteine to the conserved J-encoded phenylalanine. The earlier analysis of 500 to 650 of the donors excluded any sequence lacking an unambiguous match to a single V gene segment. An earlier analysis of approximately 590 of the donors called V segments functional above 56.7% productive rearrangements and segregating when the between-donor standard deviation exceeded 5%. A statistical classification framework was built to diagnose cytomegalovirus status from the catalog of TCR beta chain sequences. In a later analysis, TCR nucleotide sequences were compared against IMGT/GENE-DB human TR gene sequences so that V and J genes could be assigned. A later analysis assigned CDR3 sequences and most-parsimonious VDJ recombination scenarios with the TCRdist pipeline. In a later analysis, each TCR beta chain was defined by its CDR3 amino acid sequence together with its V-gene family, and reads without a unique V-gene family were excluded. As a way to deal with suspected cross-contamination and a sequencing artifact, a later analysis dropped hundreds of nucleotide sequences that were highly shared and had low generation probability. In a later analysis, a clonal expansion index was calculated for each public chain from normalized within-repertoire ranks of inferred template counts. A later analysis computed generation probabilities with a VDJ recombination model fitted to out-of-frame rearrangements, and checked the results against IGoR. Hypergeometric tests were used in a later analysis to score TCR-TCR, TCR-HLA and TCR-CMV co-occurrence, with a repertoire-size bias correction applied to the TCR pairs. False discovery rates were estimated in a later analysis by permuting HLA or CMV assignments 20 times. A later analysis grouped co-occurring TCRs with DBSCAN, adding TCRdist sequence similarity when clustering within HLA-allele-positive subsets. For co-occurrence clustering, repertoires with fewer than 30,000 or more than 120,000 public chains were excluded, along with five repertoires with anomalous nucleotide sharing. Not all clones reach the TCRdb copy of this immuneACCESS table, which keeps in-frame sequences only. Checked studies attribute under half of the gap to unresolved V genes and leave the rest unexplained. Clonal size and the V and J genes are those of that table, whereas D and trimming came from the DNA. The sample yields 150,000 to 200,000 clones; just over 70% were counted once. The ten most abundant clones make up about 2.5% of the sample.

A remark on this clone: It lacks a known antigen. The sample holds no much larger clone one base away, and base qualities are not on file.

The sequenced sample consisted of PBMCs. The clonotype comes from a human donor in good health.

CDR3 loop: CASSLSTATYEQYF. The DNA is TGTGCCAGCAGCTTATCCACAGCCACCTACGAGCAGTACTTC. Recombination linked TRBV7-9 to TRBJ2-7; no D gene can be assigned with confidence. CDR1 and CDR2 (SEHNR, FQNEAQ) derive from the germline V gene (reference sequence). Taken from cysteine to phenylalanine, the CDR3 has 14 residues. Just the 42-base CDR3 DNA is kept, in frame starting at base 1. Trimming costs V 2 bases and J 2 bases, and their ends lie 10 bases apart.